The clone carrying this TCR beta chain has only a few counts. Each CDR3 protein is one row after TCRdb ran MiXCR on the RT-PCR reads. The data hold hundreds of thousands of distinct CDR3 sequences, with roughly 10% observed a single time. The V gene end was trimmed by 0 bases and the J gene end by 4 bases; junction bases not matched to a gene: 7. Germline values: CDR1 KGHSH, CDR2 LQKENI. The CDR3 contains 16 residues. The sample originates from a study of response to subunit inactivated influenza vaccine. This sample also appeared in a second study, on T cells expressing NK-cell markers. That report adds: UMIs accompanied the 5'RACE template switching by which TCR beta cDNA was made. Repertoire data for TCR beta were derived from sorted T cells (CD3+CD56+NKG2C+, CD3+CD56+NKG2C- and CD3+CD56-NKG2C+). These same clonotypes (in a handful of donors) also led the CD3+CD56-NKG2C+ fraction.

The TCR comes from a middle-aged man who received an inactivated influenza vaccine. The sequences come from PBMCs from blood, collected on the day of vaccination. The rearrangement joins TRBV18 to TRBJ2-7; 9 bases map to TRBD1. CDR3 nucleotides: TGTGCCAGCTCACCACCGGGACAGGGTGGGGGTTACGAGCAGTACTTC. Protein product: CASSPPGQGGGYEQYF.